Listed here are 32 T cell receptor beta chains from one sample, sequenced in a study of CD8 T cells in Susac syndrome (dated by TCRdb to about 2019). The library was made by the immunoSEQ multiplex PCR assay. RNA was extracted using the RNeasy kit, and roughly 0.5 to 1 ug of the RNA was reverse transcribed with random hexamers. TCRdb reprocessing: public reads trimmed at Q25 with fastp, clones called with MiXCR, in-frame beta chains kept. Rows matching on CDR3 protein sequence are summarized as one entry with the most common DNA and genes. The sample table records some 450,000 distinct CDR3 sequences; more than 70% of these occur just once. The ten largest clones add up to about 0.12% of the sample. The sequenced sample consisted of CD8+ T cells from PBMCs. The origin of the receptors is a human donor with multiple sclerosis.

Concerning this clonotype: At one end, the junction sequence differs from germline, possibly due to a read error. The chain employs TRBV4-1 and TRBJ1-1; TRBD1 is a possible D gene (6 bases). CDR1 and CDR2 (germline): MGHRA, YSYEKL. The CDR3 consists of 11 residues. CDR3 sequence (DNA): TGTGCCAGCAGCCAAGGGGGTGAAGCTTTCTTT. Encoded protein: CASSQGGEAFF.

The chain carries TRBV5-1 and TRBJ1-2; TRBD1 agrees at 10 bases. The ends lost 4 bases at V and 6 bases at J; junction bases unmatched: 15. The CDR3 sequence is 17 residues long. Germline V gene lookup returns CDR1 SGHRS and CDR2 YFSETQ. The CDR3 region has the DNA TGCGCCAGCAGCCCCGAGGGTGGGACAGGGGCTCTCCATGGCTACACCTTC. Amino acids: CASSPEGGTGALHGYTF.

The V and J genes are TRBV3-1 and TRBJ1-5; D may be TRBD1 (5 bases). This CDR3 is built from 15 residues. Germline V gives CDR1 LGHDT, CDR2 YNNKEL (reference sequence). Between the trimmed V and J ends, which lost 5 bases and 4 bases, there was a span of 15 bases. CDR3 sequence (DNA): TGTGCCAGCAGCTACAATTTACAGGAGAATCAGCCCCAGCATTTT. Amino acid sequence: CASSYNLQENQPQHF.

The chain employs TRBV6-5 and TRBJ1-5; 8 bases align to TRBD1. This CDR3 has 12 amino acids. V lost 10 bases and J lost 4; bases outside the gene matches: 3. Germline V gene data show CDR1 as MNHEY and CDR2 as SVGAGI. The CDR3 is CATWTGNQPQHF. Written as DNA, the CDR3 is TGTGCCACCTGGACAGGGAATCAGCCCCAGCATTTT.

This rearrangement joins TRBV12-3 or TRBV12-4 to TRBJ2-5; either TRBD1 or TRBD2 may supply D (5 bases each). Deletions cut 6 bases from V and 3 bases from J, with 11 bases between. The CDR3 has 13 amino acids. The CDR3 here is CASSGAGEETQYF. DNA of the CDR3: TGTGCCAGCAGCGGGGCAGGAGAAGAGACCCAGTACTTC.

The gene calls are TRBV2 and TRBJ2-6; 7 nucleotides align to TRBD1. Germline V gives CDR1 SNHLY, CDR2 FYNNEI. The V and J ends lost 10 bases and 2 bases, in that order; junction bases with no gene match: 2. The CDR3 runs to 13 residues. The DNA of the CDR3 is TGTGCCAAGACAGGGCCTGGGGCCAACGTCCTGACTTTC. Its translation: CAKTGPGANVLTF.

V and J are TRBV20-1 and TRBJ2-7; 9 nucleotides match TRBD2. CDR3 length: 14 amino acids. Germline lookup yields CDR1 DFQATT and CDR2 SNEGSKA (reference sequence). V trimming: 2 bases; J trimming: 0 bases; junction bases outside the gene matches: 2. CDR3: CSARQLAGSYEQYF. DNA of the CDR3: TGCAGTGCTAGACAACTAGCGGGCTCCTACGAGCAGTACTTC.

The chain has TRBV4-1 and TRBJ2-2; D gene ambiguous. Per germline, CDR1 MGHRA and CDR2 YSYEKL. Trimming took off 4 bases at V and 1 base at J, with 7 bases between the two ends. The CDR3 is 14 amino acids. CDR3 coding DNA: TGCGCCAGCAGCCCGCAAGTGAACACCGGGGAGCTGTTTTTT. This translates into CASSPQVNTGELFF.

V is TRBV27 and J is TRBJ2-7; D may correspond to TRBD1 or TRBD2 (5 bases each). The CDR3 runs 14 residues. V lost 1 base, J lost 2 bases, and 9 bases lay in between. The V gene's germline CDR1 is MNHEY and CDR2 SMNVEV (reference sequence). The chain's CDR3 is CASSLYGDPYEQYF. CDR3 nucleotides: TGTGCCAGCAGTTTATATGGGGACCCCTACGAGCAGTACTTC.

This rearrangement joins TRBV12-3 or TRBV12-4 to TRBJ2-1; no reliable D call. The CDR3 consists of 17 residues. V was clipped by 5 bases and J by 0 bases, with 17 bases between them. In nucleotides, the CDR3 is TGTGCCAGCAGTCCGGAGTGGGCTTGGGGCTCCTACAATGAGCAGTTCTTC. Its translation is CASSPEWAWGSYNEQFF.

This clonotype was recorded once. The chain combines TRBV11-2 with TRBJ2-7; no definite D call. Germline values: CDR1 SGHAT, CDR2 FQNNGV. The CDR3 has 13 amino acids. Trimming cost V 3 bases and J 6 bases, with 12 bases left between them. The CDR3: CASSFGSEGEQYF. In nucleotides, the CDR3 is TGTGCCAGCAGCTTTGGATCGGAAGGCGAGCAGTACTTC.

The gene calls are TRBV13 and TRBJ2-1; 7 bases are shared with TRBD2. The germline V gene encodes CDR1 PRHDT and CDR2 FYEKMQ (reference sequence). Trimming at V came to 5 bases and at J to 7 bases, leaving 8 bases not matched to a gene. The CDR3 contains 14 residues. CDR3 sequence reads: CASSPDRGVNEQFF. The CDR3 coding sequence is TGTGCCAGCAGCCCGGACCGGGGGGTGAATGAGCAGTTCTTC.

The chain joins TRBV29-1 to TRBJ2-7, with D possibly matching TRBD1 (6 bases). The CDR3 is 14 residues long. Germline V gene data show CDR1 as SQVTM and CDR2 as ANQGSEA. V lost 5 bases, J lost 4 bases, and 18 bases lay in between. CDR3 loop: CSVQGTETRYEQYF. The CDR3 DNA sequence: TGCAGCGTTCAGGGGACGGAGACTCGTTACGAGCAGTACTTC.

This clonotype was seen a single time. The rearrangement joins TRBV29-1 to TRBJ1-1; the D is unclear. The CDR3 contains 14 residues. CDR1 and CDR2 (germline): SQVTM, ANQGSEA. The V and J ends lost 4 bases and 1 base respectively, with 13 bases between them. The CDR3 DNA follows: TGCAGCGTTGCCTGGTGGACTGAGAACACTGAAGCTTTCTTT. Its translation is CSVAWWTENTEAFF.

CDR3: CASSLPDRGKSVTEAFF. In nucleotides, the CDR3 is TGCGCCAGCAGCTTACCCGACAGGGGGAAGAGTGTCACTGAAGCTTTCTTT. The chain links TRBV5-1 to TRBJ1-1, with 9 bases that match TRBD1. In germline, CDR1 is SGHRS, CDR2 YFSETQ. This CDR3 contains 17 residues. V shed 2 bases and J 4 bases; nucleotides not matched to a gene: 12.

As regards this clonotype: One end of the junction does not line up with germline, which may come from a read error. This rearrangement joins TRBV6-1 to TRBJ2-5; 9 bases map to TRBD2. This CDR3 is built from 15 residues. Germline V lookup: CDR1 MNHNS, CDR2 SASEGT. The chain's CDR3 is CASSEGPTSGSPQYF. CDR3 sequence (DNA): TGCGCCAGCAGTGAGGGTCCGACTAGCGGCTCTCCCCAGTACTTC.

The V call is TRBV20-1, the J call TRBJ2-7, with D possibly called TRBD1 or TRBD2 (5 bases each). CDR1 and CDR2 from the germline V gene are DFQATT and SNEGSKA (reference sequence). The CDR3 is made up of 13 amino acids. V lost 1 base, J lost 2 bases, and 9 bases lay in between. CDR3: CSARVRGAYEQYF. The DNA of the CDR3 is TGCAGTGCTAGAGTCAGAGGGGCCTACGAGCAGTACTTC.

The chain links TRBV7-3 to TRBJ2-4; a weak D match, TRBD2 (6 bases). Trimming removed 6 bases at V and 0 bases at J, with 18 bases between. Germline V lookup: CDR1 SGHTA, CDR2 FQGTGA. The CDR3 has 17 amino acids. CDR3 region: CASRPTTRGLAKNIQYF. The CDR3 DNA is TGTGCCAGCAGACCGACTACCCGGGGACTAGCCAAAAACATTCAGTACTTC.

The genes are TRBV5-1 and TRBJ1-4; TRBD1 is a possible D gene (6 bases). This CDR3 is built from 15 residues. Trimming cost V 4 bases and J 3 bases, with 13 bases left between them. Per germline, CDR1 SGHRS and CDR2 YFSETQ. Written as DNA, the CDR3 is TGCGCCAGCAGCGAGGGGACATCGCCTAATGAAAAACTGTTTTTT. As protein: CASSEGTSPNEKLFF.

The rearrangement links TRBV7-9 to TRBJ2-2, with D tentatively TRBD2 (7 bases). The CDR3 runs 17 residues. V dropped 0 bases and J dropped 6 bases, with 17 bases sitting between them. Germline V gene sequence: CDR1 SEHNR, CDR2 FQNEAQ (reference sequence). The CDR3 bases are TGTGCCAGCAGCTTAGCAGGGGGACTATCAGAGCCCGGGGAGCTGTTTTTT. Amino acid sequence: CASSLAGGLSEPGELFF.

This chain joins TRBV27 and TRBJ1-1; D gene unclear. Germline CDR1 MNHEY, CDR2 SMNVEV (reference sequence). This CDR3 spans 13 amino acids. Deletions cut 0 bases from V and 11 bases from J, with 13 bases between. Written as DNA, the CDR3 is TGTGCCAGCAGTTTATCGGCTGACTACGGGGCTTTCTTT. Its protein product is CASSLSADYGAFF.

The J gene is TRBJ1-1, the V gene TRBV5-1; 8 bases are a match to TRBD1. The CDR3 totals 16 residues. The germline V gene encodes CDR1 SGHRS and CDR2 YFSETQ. Unmatched junction bases numbered 12, after V lost 3 bases and J lost 5 bases. The CDR3 DNA is TGCGCCAGCAGCTGGGACCCGACAGGGGAAGGGACTGAAGCTTTCTTT. Protein product: CASSWDPTGEGTEAFF.

V is TRBV4-1 and J is TRBJ2-2; 11 bases match TRBD2. There are 13 residues in the CDR3. V trimming: 8 bases; J trimming: 5 bases; junction bases outside the gene matches: 1. CDR1 is MGHRA and CDR2 is YSYEKL in the germline V gene. CDR3 in amino acids: CASGTSGTGELFF. CDR3 nucleotide sequence: TGCGCCAGCGGGACTAGCGGTACCGGGGAGCTGTTTTTT.

V gene TRBV7-9 combines with J gene TRBJ1-2, with 8 bases that match TRBD1. Germline lookup yields CDR1 SEHNR and CDR2 FQNEAQ (reference sequence). The CDR3 consists of 14 residues. V shed 1 base and J 8 bases; nucleotides not matched to a gene: 6. The CDR3 loop is CASSLVGQAGGYTF. CDR3 in DNA: TGTGCCAGCAGCTTAGTGGGACAGGCGGGCGGCTACACCTTC.

This rearrangement joins TRBV28 to TRBJ2-7; D may be TRBD2 (6 bases). The germline CDR1 and CDR2 sequences are MDHEN and SYDVKM. V lost 2 bases and J lost 2, with 22 bases in between. CDR3 length: 18 amino acids. The CDR3 nucleotides read TGTGCCAGCAGTTTAATAGGGTTTGGGGGGAGTACTACCTACGAGCAGTACTTC. Amino acids: CASSLIGFGGSTTYEQYF. Full variable domain (missing parts from reference TRBV28 and TRBJ2-7): DVKVTQSSRYLVKRTGEKVFLECVQDMDHENMFWYRQDPGLGLRLIYFSYDVKMKEKGDIPEGYSVSREKKERFSLILESASTNQTSMYLCASSLIGFGGSTTYEQYFGPGTRLTVT.

A few counts support this clonotype. The V call is TRBV2, the J call TRBJ1-1; weak D call: TRBD1 (5 bases). The length of the CDR3 is 13 residues. V lost 4 bases and J 1 base, leaving 7 bases between the germline ends. Germline V lookup: CDR1 SNHLY, CDR2 FYNNEI. CDR3 residues: CASSAGGNTEAFF. The DNA of the CDR3 is TGTGCCAGCAGTGCGGGGGGGAACACTGAAGCTTTCTTT.

The chain links TRBV6-1 to TRBJ1-1; TRBD1 agrees at 11 bases. The CDR3 is made up of 18 amino acids. The J segment lost 5 bases and the V segment lost 2 bases, leaving 13 bases of the junction unmatched. Germline CDR1 and CDR2: MNHNS and SASEGT. CDR3 loop: CASSEKIIGQGAWTEAFF. CDR3 nucleotide sequence: TGTGCCAGCAGTGAAAAAATAATTGGACAGGGGGCGTGGACTGAAGCTTTCTTT.

The chain carries TRBV27 and TRBJ2-1; 7 nucleotides match TRBD2. The CDR3 covers 16 residues. V trimming: 3 bases; J trimming: 5 bases; junction bases outside the gene matches: 10. In germline, CDR1 is MNHEY, CDR2 SMNVEV (reference sequence). The DNA for the CDR3 is TGTGCCAGCAGTTTGGCCAGCGGGATTCCTAACAATGAGCAGTTCTTC. It encodes CASSLASGIPNNEQFF.

The chain employs TRBV19 and TRBJ2-2; maybe TRBD1 (6 bases). This CDR3 is 16 amino acids long. Trimming removed 3 bases at V and 2 bases at J, with 13 bases between. Germline values: CDR1 LNHDA, CDR2 SQIVND (reference sequence). The CDR3 DNA reads TGTGCCAGTAGTATCCCAGAGGGGACAAACACCGGGGAGCTGTTTTTT. It encodes CASSIPEGTNTGELFF.

The genes are TRBV30 and TRBJ1-1, with D unresolved. The CDR3 runs 14 residues. Germline CDR1 GTSNPN, CDR2 SVGIG (reference sequence). Trimming shortened V by 5 bases and J by 0 bases, and 13 bases separated the two germline ends. This CDR3 reads CAWSGKPLNTEAFF. DNA of the CDR3: TGTGCCTGGTCTGGGAAACCTTTGAACACTGAAGCTTTCTTT.

The chain recombines TRBV6-1 with TRBJ1-1, with D possibly TRBD1 on 5 matching bases. V gave up 4 bases and J gave up 8 bases, with 8 bases separating them. The CDR3 is 11 residues long. Germline lookup yields CDR1 MNHNS and CDR2 SASEGT. DNA of the CDR3: TGTGCCAGCAGTGGACAGACCGAAGCTTTCTTT. It codes for CASSGQTEAFF.

This chain connects TRBV7-2 to TRBJ2-3; D perhaps matches TRBD1 (6 bases). Germline V gene sequence: CDR1 SGHTA, CDR2 FQGNSA. The ends were cut back, 5 bases at V and 3 bases at J, with 21 bases in the middle. The CDR3 length is 17 residues. The CDR3 sequence: CASSINPGHRRTDTQYF. DNA for the CDR3: TGTGCCAGCAGCATAAACCCGGGACACCGAAGAACAGATACGCAGTATTTT.